One and the same sample provided the 23 T cell receptor beta chains below, sequenced in a study of OX40 agonist ivuxolimab in advanced cancers. Using immunoSEQ multiplex PCR, the repertoire was profiled, and TCRdb retains in-frame clones only, with some absent. The top ten hold approximately 0.7% of the sample, which has about 15,000 clones, 70% to 90% seen once. The material was CD4+ or CD8+ T cells sorted from blood, obtained in a trial of the OX40 agonist ivuxolimab. All receptors come from an adult with an advanced solid tumor such as melanoma, head and neck, liver or kidney cancer.

The V gene is TRBV27, the J gene TRBJ2-5, with 13 bases matching TRBD2. In germline, CDR1 is MNHEY, CDR2 SMNVEV (reference sequence). Trimming cost V 3 bases and J 1 base; bases outside gene matches: 11. The length of the CDR3 is 19 residues. The CDR3 DNA is TGTGCCAGCAGTTTGCGGCTTATCACTAGCGGGAGGGTCCAAGAGACCCAGTACTTC. It yields the protein CASSLRLITSGRVQETQYF.

The J gene is TRBJ2-1, the V gene TRBV6-1; D possibly corresponds to TRBD2 (5 bases). Trimming shortened V by 8 bases and J by 4 bases, and 9 bases separated the two germline ends. The germline gives CDR1 MNHNS, CDR2 SASEGT. This CDR3 region has 12 residues. The CDR3 spells CASQQRYNEQFF. CDR3 coding DNA: TGTGCCAGCCAACAGCGGTACAATGAGCAGTTCTTC.

The chain joins TRBV19 to TRBJ2-6; weak D call: TRBD2 (5 bases). The CDR3 has 15 residues. The germline gives CDR1 LNHDA, CDR2 SQIVND (reference sequence). Trimming cost V 4 bases and J 0 bases, with 7 bases left between them. CDR3 in amino acids: CASSKGGSGANVLTF. The CDR3 coding sequence is TGTGCCAGTAGTAAAGGAGGCTCTGGGGCCAACGTCCTGACTTTC.

This clone was observed a handful of times. V gene TRBV10-3 combines with J gene TRBJ1-1, with a weak D call TRBD1 (5 bases). CDR1 is ENHRY, CDR2 SYGVKD, per germline. This CDR3 has 15 residues. V was clipped by 0 bases and J by 1 base, with 9 bases between them. CDR3 sequence: CAISESGQGNTEAFF. DNA of the CDR3: TGTGCCATCAGTGAGTCGGGGCAGGGGAACACTGAAGCTTTCTTT.

This chain connects TRBV7-2 to TRBJ1-4; D perhaps matches TRBD1 (5 bases). Trimming left V 5 bases short and J 7 bases short, with 26 bases between. CDR1 and CDR2 (germline): SGHTA, FQGNSA. The CDR3 loop spans 18 amino acids. The CDR3 reads CASSPRGWGGSLGEKLFF. CDR3 nucleotide sequence: TGTGCCAGCAGCCCTAGGGGTTGGGGGGGAAGTCTGGGTGAAAAACTGTTTTTT.

The chain employs TRBV5-1 and TRBJ2-7; perhaps D is TRBD1 or TRBD2 (6 bases each). The CDR3 is made up of 16 amino acids. Germline lookup yields CDR1 SGHRS and CDR2 YFSETQ. The ends were cut back, 0 bases at V and 2 bases at J, with 15 bases in the middle. The CDR3 DNA is TGCGCCAGCAGCTTGGTCCCGCAGGGGAGGACCTACGAGCAGTACTTC. Protein sequence: CASSLVPQGRTYEQYF.

The V gene is TRBV7-9, the J gene TRBJ1-5; TRBD1 matches 8 bases. There are 17 residues in the CDR3. CDR1 and CDR2 from the germline V gene are SEHNR and FQNEAQ (reference sequence). V was clipped by 5 bases and J by 4 bases; unmatched bases: 13. CDR3 sequence reads: CASSPGRVGTGNQPQHF. In nucleotides, the CDR3 is TGTGCCAGCAGCCCAGGGCGTGTCGGGACAGGTAATCAGCCCCAGCATTTT.

The chain is built from TRBV21-1 and TRBJ1-2. TRBV21-1 is a recognized pseudogene. The CDR3 runs to 14 residues. The CDR3 DNA follows: TGTGCCAGTCATAGGGGAGGACAGATGTATGGCTACACCTTC. Amino acid sequence: CASHRGGQMYGYTF.

The chain carries TRBV5-6 and TRBJ1-5; D uncertain. Trimming stripped 0 bases from V and 3 bases from J, with 10 bases between. This CDR3 spans 15 amino acids. The germline V gene encodes CDR1 SGHDT and CDR2 YYEEEE. The CDR3 spells CASSLAGRPNQPQHF. CDR3 coding DNA: TGTGCCAGCAGCTTGGCCGGCAGACCCAATCAGCCCCAGCATTTT.

This clone was detected only once. The rearrangement links TRBV29-1 to TRBJ1-1, with D hard to call. This CDR3 has 13 amino acids. The germline V gene encodes CDR1 SQVTM and CDR2 ANQGSEA. V was clipped by 4 bases and J by 1 base, with 10 bases between them. The CDR3 here is CSVVAGENTEAFF. CDR3 in DNA: TGCAGCGTTGTCGCTGGGGAGAACACTGAAGCTTTCTTT.

This sequence joins TRBV19 and TRBJ1-2; tentative D call: TRBD1 (5 bases). Trimming stripped 5 bases from V and 8 bases from J, with 15 bases between. This CDR3 has 13 amino acids. Germline CDR1 is LNHDA and CDR2 is SQIVND (reference sequence). This CDR3 reads CASSSGPRVGYTF. The CDR3 nucleotides read TGTGCCAGTAGTTCGGGACCGAGGGTGGGCTACACCTTC. Full variable domain (outside the CDR3, taken from reference TRBV19 and TRBJ1-2): DGGITQSPKYLFRKEGQNVTLSCEQNLNHDAMYWYRQDPGQGLRLIYYSQIVNDFQKGDIAEGYSVSREKKESFPLTVTSAQKNPTAFYLCASSSGPRVGYTFGSGTRLTVV.

The chain has TRBV5-5 and TRBJ2-6, with no clear D. Germline-derived CDR1 and CDR2 are SGHKS and YYEKEE (reference sequence). The length of the CDR3 is 15 residues. Between the trimmed V and J ends, which lost 7 bases and 5 bases, there was a span of 16 bases. The CDR3, as DNA: TGTGCCAGCCGGTCAGCACAAAGTCGGGCCAACGTCCTGACTTTC. It is translated as CASRSAQSRANVLTF.

CDR3 DNA sequence: TGTGCCAGCAGCGGACCGGGACAGTCGAACACTGAAGCTTTCTTT. As protein: CASSGPGQSNTEAFF. The chain joins TRBV7-8 to TRBJ1-1; 7 nucleotides match TRBD1. CDR3 size: 15 residues. The germline V gene encodes CDR1 SGHVS and CDR2 FQNEAQ. Unmatched junction bases numbered 7, after V lost 5 bases and J lost 1 base.

The rearrangement links TRBV5-6 to TRBJ1-1; 9 positions match TRBD1. The CDR3 has 16 residues. Losses at the gene ends were 4 bases for V and 6 bases for J; bases not matched to a gene: 13. The germline V gene encodes CDR1 SGHDT and CDR2 YYEEEE. Here the CDR3 DNA reads TGTGCCAGCAGCCGTGGGACAGGGCTACGGGGCGCTGAAGCTTTCTTT. Protein sequence: CASSRGTGLRGAEAFF.

The chain is built from TRBV29-1 and TRBJ1-5, with D unclear. In germline, CDR1 is SQVTM, CDR2 ANQGSEA. There are 13 residues in the CDR3. The V gene lost 4 bases and the J gene lost 0 bases, with 7 bases spanning the gap. The CDR3 region has the DNA TGCAGCGTTGTGTGGGGTAGCAATCAGCCCCAGCATTTT. Amino acid sequence: CSVVWGSNQPQHF.

The rearrangement links TRBV2 to TRBJ2-7, with D possibly TRBD1 on 5 matching bases. CDR3 length: 13 amino acids. The germline gives CDR1 SNHLY, CDR2 FYNNEI. Deletions cut 6 bases from V and 5 bases from J, with 14 bases between. The CDR3 DNA reads as TGTGCCAGCAGCTTCTTTCAAGGGGACGAGCAGTACTTC. It specifies CASSFFQGDEQYF.

This chain connects TRBV2 to TRBJ1-2, with TRBD1 matching over 9 bases. The CDR3 spans 14 residues. CDR1 is SNHLY and CDR2 is FYNNEI in the germline V gene. The V segment lost 3 bases and the J segment 7 bases; nucleotides outside the gene matches: 6. In DNA, the CDR3 is TGTGCCAGCAGTGAGGGGGGACAGGGAGGTGGCTACACCTTC. This encodes CASSEGGQGGGYTF.

This rearrangement joins TRBV5-1 to TRBJ2-7, with TRBD2 identical over 9 bases. The CDR3 loop spans 14 amino acids. The germline V gene has CDR1 SGHRS and CDR2 YFSETQ. The V segment lost 4 bases and the J segment 6 bases; nucleotides outside the gene matches: 8. DNA for the CDR3: TGCGCCAGCAGCCCGGGGACTAGCTATCTCGAGCAGTACTTC. Its translation: CASSPGTSYLEQYF. The entire variable domain, with the rest obtained from reference TRBV5-1 and TRBJ2-7, is as follows: KAGVTQTPRYLIKTRGQQVTLSCSPISGHRSVSWYQQTPGQGLQFLFEYFSETQRNKGNFPGRFSGRQFSNSRSEMNVSTLELGDSALYLCASSPGTSYLEQYFGPGTRLTVT.

The chain is built from TRBV27 and TRBJ2-3; TRBD2 might be the D (5 bases). This CDR3 spans 16 amino acids. In germline, CDR1 is MNHEY, CDR2 SMNVEV (reference sequence). Deletions cut 0 bases from V and 0 bases from J, with 10 bases between. CDR3 residues: CASSLSIRGSTDTQYF. In DNA, the CDR3 is TGTGCCAGCAGTTTATCGATACGGGGTAGCACAGATACGCAGTATTTT.

The chain joins TRBV6-1 to TRBJ1-3; D remains ambiguous. With 7 bases removed from V and 0 bases from J, the gap between germline ends came to 13 bases. The CDR3 totals 15 residues. CDR1 is MNHNS and CDR2 is SASEGT in the germline V gene. The CDR3 DNA reads as TGTGCCAGCACTTATTACGGTTTCTCTGGAAACACCATATATTTT. Its protein is CASTYYGFSGNTIYF.

V and J are TRBV29-1 and TRBJ1-3; TRBD1 agrees at 9 bases. Germline V gene lookup returns CDR1 SQVTM and CDR2 ANQGSEA. Trimming at V came to 7 bases and at J to 4 bases, leaving 2 bases not matched to a gene. The CDR3 loop spans 12 amino acids. CDR3 nucleotides: TGCAGCGCCGGGACAGGGGGAAACACCATATATTTT. The encoded protein is CSAGTGGNTIYF.

The chain has TRBV19 and TRBJ1-1; D uncertain. The length of the CDR3 is 14 residues. Trimming shortened V by 7 bases and J by 1 base, and 13 bases separated the two germline ends. Looked up from germline, CDR1 is LNHDA and CDR2 is SQIVND (reference sequence). The CDR3 reads CASTALRGNTEAFF. DNA of the CDR3: TGTGCCAGTACGGCCCTTAGAGGGAACACTGAAGCTTTCTTT.

This chain joins TRBV30 and TRBJ2-3, with 10 nucleotides matching TRBD2. In germline, CDR1 is GTSNPN, CDR2 SVGIG (reference sequence). The CDR3 spans 14 residues. V lost 8 bases, J lost 3 bases, and 8 bases stayed unmatched. Written as DNA, the CDR3 is TGTGCCGGGTCTAGCGGGAGTCGTACAGATACGCAGTATTTT. Protein product: CAGSSGSRTDTQYF.